The clone carrying this T cell receptor (beta chain) is a singleton in its sample. Its antigen is still unknown. The immunoSEQ assay was version 4, run in survey mode. The data were produced by immunoSEQ multiplex PCR, yet TCRdb's version contains in-frame clones alone and is incomplete. The sample lists some 49,000 clones; about 90% were seen once. This sample is part of a study of persistence of HIV-infected CD4 T cells. Germline CDR1 MNHEY, CDR2 SVGEGT. CDR3 length: 14 residues. The V end lost 2 bases, the J end lost 0 bases, and 7 bases lay between the germline ends. Cells were stimulated nonspecifically with anti-CD3/anti-CD28 magnetic beads. Sorting of responding CD4+ T cells relied on upregulated CD40 ligand together with CD69. Donors had CD4+ T cell counts above 400 cells/uL and were CMV-seropositive.

Sequenced here: CD4+ T cells sorted from PBMCs after roughly 18-hour stimulation, sampled from a patient who received antiretroviral therapy. This receptor was identified in an adult woman with HIV who was CMV-seropositive. The genes are TRBV6-2 or TRBV6-3 and TRBJ1-1; possible D gene TRBD1, 5 bases. The DNA for the CDR3 is TGTGCCAGCAGTTACCGACAGATGAACACTGAAGCTTTCTTT. Translated: CASSYRQMNTEAFF.